This T cell receptor (beta chain) comes out of a study of blood T cell repertoires in COVID-19. Germline V CDR1 and CDR2: LGHNA, YSLEER. This CDR3 has 14 amino acids. V was trimmed by 1 base and J by 9 bases, leaving 16 bases between them. Authors' analysis steps: Reference gene primer amplification gave nucleated cell count estimates. Repertoires were generated with immunoSEQ multiplex PCR, while TCRdb's copy carries only in-frame clones and drops some. That table gives V, J and clone size, and the DNA gave D and trimming. The table records about 35,000 clones, around 87% of them present only once. The V and J genes are TRBV4-3 and TRBJ2-7; possibly TRBD2 for D (6 bases). Material: peripheral blood. The source of this sequence is an elderly man with active COVID-19. The chain's CDR3 is CASSQGRLVGRQYF. For the CDR3, the DNA is TGCGCCAGCAGCCAAGGACGACTAGTTGGAAGGCAGTACTTC.